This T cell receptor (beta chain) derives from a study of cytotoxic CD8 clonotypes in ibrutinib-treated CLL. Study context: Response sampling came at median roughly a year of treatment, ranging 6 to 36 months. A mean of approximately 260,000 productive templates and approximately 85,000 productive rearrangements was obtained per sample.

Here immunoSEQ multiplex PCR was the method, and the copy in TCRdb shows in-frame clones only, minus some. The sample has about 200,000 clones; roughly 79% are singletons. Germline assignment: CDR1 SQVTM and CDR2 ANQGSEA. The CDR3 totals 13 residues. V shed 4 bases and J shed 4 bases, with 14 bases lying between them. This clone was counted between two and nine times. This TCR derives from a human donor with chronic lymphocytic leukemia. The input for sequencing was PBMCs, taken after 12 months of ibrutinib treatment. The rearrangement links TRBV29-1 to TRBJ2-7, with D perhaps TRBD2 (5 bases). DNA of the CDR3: TGCAGCGTTGGATCCGGGATGGGTTACGAGCAGTACTTC. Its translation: CSVGSGMGYEQYF.